These 30 T cell receptor beta chains originate from one sample sequenced in a study of blood T cell repertoires in COVID-19 (dated by TCRdb to 2018 to 2020). The method behind the library was the immunoSEQ multiplex PCR assay. TCRdb provides this immuneACCESS table in a form limited to in-frame rearrangements. Some clones are lacking; in checked studies, under half of them reflect an unresolved V gene, and why the rest are absent is not known. The sample table lists around 190,000 clones, about 81% of them with a count of one. 7.8% of the sample goes to the ten largest clones. The source material was peripheral blood. The receptors were sampled from a woman in her sixties or seventies with COVID-19, enrolled during active disease.

CDR3 amino acids: CASSGTGTNEKLFF. The CDR3 DNA sequence: TGTGCCAGCAGTGGGACAGGGACGAATGAAAAACTGTTTTTT. The chain carries TRBV28 and TRBJ1-4, with 9 bases aligning to TRBD1. Losses at the gene ends were 5 bases for V and 5 bases for J; bases not matched to a gene: 3. Per the germline V gene, CDR1 is MDHEN and CDR2 is SYDVKM. This CDR3 has 14 amino acids.

The chain's CDR3 is CSAQTAYGYTF. DNA for the CDR3: TGCAGTGCACAAACAGCCTATGGCTACACCTTC. The chain links TRBV20-1 to TRBJ1-2; no definite D call. Germline lookup yields CDR1 DFQATT and CDR2 SNEGSKA (reference sequence). This CDR3 contains 11 residues. V gave up 6 bases and J gave up 4 bases, with 9 bases separating them.

V usage is TRBV9 and J usage is TRBJ2-2; D perhaps matches TRBD1 (5 bases). From germline, CDR1 is SGDLS and CDR2 YYNGEE. V shed 0 bases and J shed 5 bases, with 5 bases lying between them. The CDR3 has 13 amino acids. The CDR3 region has the DNA TGTGCCAGCAGCGTAGAGGGGACCGGGGAGCTGTTTTTT. Protein: CASSVEGTGELFF.

The chain links TRBV5-1 to TRBJ1-1; 7 nucleotides line up with TRBD1. V shed 0 bases and J 7 bases; nucleotides not matched to a gene: 3. Germline assignment: CDR1 SGHRS and CDR2 YFSETQ. The CDR3 runs to 13 residues. The CDR3: CASSLEGDSEAFF. The CDR3 region has the DNA TGCGCCAGCAGCTTGGAGGGGGACAGTGAAGCTTTCTTT.

The chain carries TRBV5-1 and TRBJ1-3; 7 bases are a match to TRBD1. Germline CDR1 reads SGHRS; CDR2 reads YFSETQ. CDR3 length: 16 residues. V was pared by 0 bases and J by 3 bases, with 6 bases of the junction left unmatched. The CDR3 loop is CASSLAGTVRGNTIYF. The CDR3 DNA is TGCGCCAGCAGCTTGGCCGGGACAGTTCGTGGAAACACCATATATTTT.

J is TRBJ2-1 and V is TRBV2, with TRBD2 identical over 10 bases. V dropped 5 bases and J dropped 5; count of bases not matched to a gene: 6. The CDR3 is made up of 15 amino acids. Germline CDR1 is SNHLY and CDR2 is FYNNEI. The CDR3 DNA follows: TGTGCCAGCAGTCGCCGGACTAGCGGAGACAATGAGCAGTTCTTC. Its translation: CASSRRTSGDNEQFF.

The V call is TRBV18, the J call TRBJ1-2; the match to TRBD1 covers 9 bases. Germline loops: CDR1 KGHSH, CDR2 LQKENI. Trimming took 3 bases from V and 3 from J; bases not matched to a gene: 5. The CDR3 runs to 15 residues. CDR3 amino acids: CASSPQDRGDYGYTF. For the CDR3, the DNA is TGTGCCAGCTCACCTCAGGACAGGGGAGACTATGGCTACACCTTC.

This chain connects TRBV19 to TRBJ2-1; 8 positions agree with TRBD2. The CDR3 has 16 residues. Germline V CDR1 and CDR2: LNHDA, SQIVND (reference sequence). V trimming: 5 bases; J trimming: 1 base; junction bases outside the gene matches: 7. The CDR3 DNA follows: TGTGCCAGTAGTTTCGACAGCGGGAGATCCTACAATGAGCAGTTCTTC. It encodes CASSFDSGRSYNEQFF.

The chain uses TRBV2 and TRBJ1-6; 8 bases are shared with TRBD1. The CDR3 runs 12 residues. J gave up 13 bases and V 6 bases, and 5 bases lay outside the gene matches. Germline loops: CDR1 SNHLY, CDR2 FYNNEI. The CDR3 coding sequence is TGTGCCAGCAGGGGACAGGTTCCCCCCCTCCACTTT. This translates into CASRGQVPPLHF.

The V call is TRBV7-9, the J call TRBJ1-4; D unresolved. CDR3 length: 14 residues. Germline V gene sequence: CDR1 SEHNR, CDR2 FQNEAQ (reference sequence). Trimming took 4 bases from V and 1 from J, leaving 7 bases between them. This chain's CDR3 is CASSSYGTNEKLFF. In nucleotides, the CDR3 is TGTGCCAGCAGCTCCTACGGAACTAATGAAAAACTGTTTTTT.

This clone was counted once. The CDR3 region has the DNA TGTGCCAGCAGTATAGATTCCGGTCCTGGAAACACCATATATTTT. It translates to CASSIDSGPGNTIYF. V usage is TRBV6-5 and J usage is TRBJ1-3; the D is unclear. CDR1 and CDR2 from the germline V gene are MNHEY and SVGAGI. The CDR3 extends over 15 amino acids. Trimming took 5 bases from V and 2 from J, leaving 13 bases between them.

V and J are TRBV25-1 and TRBJ1-4; 8 nucleotides line up with TRBD1. The CDR3 loop spans 17 amino acids. Germline V CDR1 and CDR2: MGHDK, SYGVNS. The V gene end was trimmed by 4 bases and the J gene end by 2 bases; junction bases not matched to a gene: 9. CDR3 in amino acids: CASSASVRGRTNEKLFF. CDR3 in DNA: TGTGCCAGCAGTGCGTCTGTCAGGGGGCGGACTAATGAAAAACTGTTTTTT.

The chain joins TRBV2 to TRBJ1-1; D not certain. CDR1 is SNHLY and CDR2 is FYNNEI in the germline V gene. This CDR3 has 14 residues. The germline V and J ends were trimmed by 6 bases and 0 bases, with 11 bases remaining between them. DNA for the CDR3: TGTGCCAGCAGCCTGGGAGGGATGAACACTGAAGCTTTCTTT. It encodes CASSLGGMNTEAFF.

The genes are TRBV7-9 and TRBJ2-1; perhaps TRBD2 as D (6 bases). This CDR3 region has 14 residues. V lost 3 bases to trimming and J lost 8 bases, with 14 bases between them. Germline-derived CDR1 and CDR2 are SEHNR and FQNEAQ (reference sequence). CDR3 region: CASSLGGDLDEQFF. The DNA for the CDR3 is TGTGCCAGCAGCTTGGGGGGTGATCTCGATGAGCAGTTCTTC.

The chain is built from TRBV19 and TRBJ1-1; unclear D gene. This CDR3 spans 15 amino acids. The V gene's germline CDR1 is LNHDA and CDR2 SQIVND (reference sequence). V lost 9 bases, J lost 0 bases, and 17 bases lay in between. The CDR3 DNA reads TGTGCCAGCACCGATTCACAGACAATGAACACTGAAGCTTTCTTT. Translating it yields CASTDSQTMNTEAFF.

This chain links TRBV3-1 (or the pseudogene TRBV3-2) with TRBJ1-1; D remains unclear. This CDR3 is 11 amino acids long. V gave up 3 bases and J gave up 10 bases, with 9 bases separating them. CDR1 is LGHDT, CDR2 YNNKEL, per germline (reference sequence). The CDR3 is CASSQGAAAFF. The CDR3 DNA is TGTGCCAGCAGCCAGGGAGCCGCAGCTTTCTTT.

The chain is built from TRBV18 and TRBJ2-7; 9 nucleotides line up with TRBD1. Germline CDR1 reads KGHSH; CDR2 reads LQKENI. V gave up 2 bases and J gave up 4 bases; unmatched junction bases: 6. The CDR3 consists of 15 residues. This chain's CDR3 is CASSPTGTGNYEQYF. CDR3 DNA: TGTGCCAGCTCACCAACCGGGACAGGGAATTACGAGCAGTACTTC.

The J gene is TRBJ1-5, the V gene TRBV11-2; D unclear. With 5 bases removed from V and 3 bases from J, the gap between germline ends came to 17 bases. CDR3 length: 16 residues. Germline values: CDR1 SGHAT, CDR2 FQNNGV. Here the CDR3 DNA reads TGTGCCAGCAGCCGCCCGGAACGCGAGGACAATCAGCCCCAGCATTTT. Residues: CASSRPEREDNQPQHF.

J is TRBJ1-2 and V is TRBV4-2; 7 bases match TRBD1. This CDR3 is built from 15 residues. The germline V gene encodes CDR1 LGHNA and CDR2 YNFKEQ. J gave up 6 bases and V 0 bases, and 7 bases lay outside the gene matches. The CDR3 reads CASSQDFSQGDGYTF. CDR3 bases: TGTGCCAGCAGCCAAGATTTCTCCCAGGGGGATGGCTACACCTTC.

The chain recombines TRBV9 with TRBJ2-2, with TRBD2 identical over 11 bases. The length of the CDR3 is 16 residues. Germline V gene data show CDR1 as SGDLS and CDR2 as YYNGEE. V trimming: 3 bases; J trimming: 3 bases; junction bases outside the gene matches: 4. Here the CDR3 DNA reads TGTGCCAGCAGCGGAGGGGGACTAGCGGACACCGGGGAGCTGTTTTTT. Its translation: CASSGGGLADTGELFF.

This clone has a single count. The chain joins TRBV28 to TRBJ2-5, with 9 bases aligning to TRBD1. Germline lookup yields CDR1 MDHEN and CDR2 SYDVKM. The CDR3 has 16 amino acids. V shed 5 bases, J shed 5 bases, and the junction held 12 bases outside the gene matches. The CDR3 here is CASSPSGTGIRETQYF. The CDR3, as DNA: TGTGCCAGCAGTCCCTCCGGGACAGGGATCAGGGAGACCCAGTACTTC.

In this sample, this clone turned up many times. This chain joins TRBV28 and TRBJ2-7; 10 bases are a match to TRBD2. Unmatched junction bases numbered 5, after V lost 6 bases and J lost 3 bases. The CDR3 is 14 residues long. Germline assignment: CDR1 MDHEN and CDR2 SYDVKM. The chain's CDR3 is CASSFGTSVYEQYF. DNA of the CDR3: TGTGCCAGCAGCTTCGGGACTAGCGTCTACGAGCAGTACTTC.

This chain links TRBV5-4 with TRBJ2-1, with 11 bases aligning to TRBD2. The germline V gene encodes CDR1 SGHNT and CDR2 YYREEE (reference sequence). V was clipped by 3 bases and J by 7 bases; unmatched bases: 6. This CDR3 is 15 amino acids long. In DNA, the CDR3 is TGTGCCAGCAGCTCACTAGCGGGAGTATTTAATGAGCAGTTCTTC. The encoded protein is CASSSLAGVFNEQFF.

The chain uses TRBV18 and TRBJ2-4; tentatively, D is TRBD1 (5 bases). The CDR3 totals 14 residues. V lost 3 bases and J lost 6, with 12 bases in between. Germline V gene lookup returns CDR1 KGHSH and CDR2 LQKENI. The CDR3 is CASSPPQGGNIQYF. CDR3 coding DNA: TGTGCCAGCTCACCCCCGCAGGGCGGAAACATTCAGTACTTC.

The CDR3: CASTWTGVNSPLHF. The CDR3 DNA is TGTGCCAGCACCTGGACAGGGGTGAATTCACCCCTCCACTTT. V and J are TRBV28 and TRBJ1-6, with 9 bases that match TRBD1. V trimming: 7 bases; J trimming: 7 bases; junction bases outside the gene matches: 5. CDR1 MDHEN and CDR2 SYDVKM come from the germline V gene. The CDR3 runs to 14 residues.

V usage is TRBV7-2 and J usage is TRBJ1-1, with D hard to call. Per the germline V gene, CDR1 is SGHTA and CDR2 is FQGNSA. Trimming shortened V by 0 bases and J by 1 base, and 9 bases separated the two germline ends. This CDR3 is built from 15 residues. CDR3 DNA sequence: TGTGCCAGCAGCTTAGCGTGGGCCGGGAACACTGAAGCTTTCTTT. This encodes CASSLAWAGNTEAFF.

Details on this clone: Its ends do not fully match the called genes, so a read error is possible. The chain couples TRBV5-4 to TRBJ2-4, with 7 bases matching TRBD1. Germline CDR1 is SGHNT and CDR2 is YYREEE (reference sequence). CDR3 length: 13 amino acids. The DNA of the CDR3 is TGTGCCAGCAGCTTGGATAGACAGGGTCCCCCTCACTTC. It encodes CASSLDRQGPPHF. Supplemented by reference TRBV5-4 and TRBJ2-4, the full variable domain reads ETGVTQSPTHLIKTRGQQVTLRCSSQSGHNTVSWYQQALGQGPQFIFQYYREEENGRGNFPPRFSGLQFPNYSSELNVNALELDDSALYLCASSLDRQGPPHFGAGTRLSVL.

This chain joins TRBV5-8 and TRBJ2-7, with D unclear. Trimming cost V 5 bases and J 0 bases, with 12 bases left between them. The germline V gene has CDR1 SGHTS and CDR2 YDEGEE. The CDR3 is 14 residues long. The CDR3 DNA reads TGTGCCAGCAGGCGTGACACGGACTCCTACGAGCAGTACTTC. Residues: CASRRDTDSYEQYF.

V and J are TRBV9 and TRBJ1-1; D perhaps matches TRBD1 (5 bases). The CDR3 has 16 residues. Germline V gives CDR1 SGDLS, CDR2 YYNGEE. V lost 0 bases, J lost 1 base, and 13 bases lay in between. This CDR3 reads CASSVGEGWGNTEAFF. The CDR3 nucleotides are TGTGCCAGCAGCGTAGGGGAGGGGTGGGGGAACACTGAAGCTTTCTTT.

The chain couples TRBV7-9 to TRBJ1-2, with TRBD1 matching over 9 bases. CDR3 length equals 16 residues. Looked up from germline, CDR1 is SEHNR and CDR2 is FQNEAQ (reference sequence). V lost 5 bases, J lost 1 base, and 8 bases stayed unmatched. The CDR3 DNA is TGTGCCAGCAGCCCAGGGACAGGGACTCTTAACTATGGCTACACCTTC. Amino acid sequence: CASSPGTGTLNYGYTF.